The present T cell receptor beta chain was sequenced within a study of T-cell reconstitution after alpha-beta-depleted transplantation in children. Study results and limitations: Most T-cell counts and diversity one year after the transplant came from T cells that were newly produced. Expanded clones from the graft, numbering several hundred, reportedly supplied alpha-beta T cells about two months after transplant. At day 60, the high TCRbeta diversity found in some patients originated from recipient T cells and thymic progenitors that had survived.

Preparation of the TCRbeta library involved a method that used unique molecular identifiers. Via MiXCR, TCRdb re-called the PCR reads, giving one row per CDR3 protein. The table lists under 75,000 distinct CDR3 sequences, 11% of them singletons. This CDR3 has 11 amino acids. Germline CDR1 is SEHNR and CDR2 is FQNEAQ (reference sequence). The germline V and J ends were trimmed by 10 bases and 4 bases, with 10 bases remaining between them. This clonotype appeared many times. The antigen is not known. The chain carries TRBV7-9 and TRBJ1-2; D gene uncertain. This clonotype was sampled from a boy between 10 and 17 years old with acute myeloid leukemia, due to receive a stem cell transplant. The source was PBMCs, collected before TCRalphabeta/CD19-depleted stem cell transplant. The DNA for the CDR3 is TGTGCCAACCCGGACTTCTATGGCTACACCTTC. This codes for CANPDFYGYTF.